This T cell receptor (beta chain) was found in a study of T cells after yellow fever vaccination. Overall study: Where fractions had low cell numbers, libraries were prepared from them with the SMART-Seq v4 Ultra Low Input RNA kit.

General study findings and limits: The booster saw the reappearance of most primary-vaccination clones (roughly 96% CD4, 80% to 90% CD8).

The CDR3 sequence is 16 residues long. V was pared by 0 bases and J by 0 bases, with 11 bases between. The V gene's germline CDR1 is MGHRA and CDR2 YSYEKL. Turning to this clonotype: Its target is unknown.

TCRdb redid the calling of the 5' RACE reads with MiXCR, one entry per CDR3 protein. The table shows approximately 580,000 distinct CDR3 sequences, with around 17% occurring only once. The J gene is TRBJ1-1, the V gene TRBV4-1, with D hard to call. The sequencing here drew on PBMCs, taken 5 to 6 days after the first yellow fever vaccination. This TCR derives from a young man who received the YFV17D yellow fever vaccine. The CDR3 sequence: CASSQDRRVMNTEAFF. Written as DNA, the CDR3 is TGCGCCAGCAGCCAAGATAGGAGGGTTATGAACACTGAAGCTTTCTTT.